Sequencing of this T cell receptor beta chain was carried out in a study of cytomegalovirus exposure and HLA in healthy donors. Study-level findings and limits: Investigators reported 164 TCR beta chains as tied to cytomegalovirus.

This CDR3 comprises 15 residues. The V and J ends lost 3 bases and 5 bases, in that order; junction bases with no gene match: 5. CDR1 and CDR2 (germline): SGHTA, FQGNSA. Use of 60 Vbeta and 13 Jbeta primers characterized the PCR. The data were produced by immunoSEQ multiplex PCR, yet TCRdb's version contains in-frame clones alone and is incomplete. The data contain 150,000 to 200,000 clones, around three quarters of them singletons. This clone has a single count. Its antigen is as yet unknown. Though probably carrying unrecorded immune exposures, donors were nominally healthy at sampling. This clonotype originated in a woman in her forties or fifties in good health and CMV-seronegative. This chain links TRBV7-2 with TRBJ2-7, with 12 nucleotides matching TRBD2. Sequenced sample: PBMCs. CDR3 sequence reads: CASSFRLAGVDEQYF. CDR3 DNA sequence: TGTGCCAGCAGCTTTAGACTAGCGGGAGTCGACGAGCAGTACTTC.